This T cell receptor beta chain was captured by sequencing in a study of blood T cell repertoires in COVID-19. Study in general: The origin of the acute and convalescent COVID-19 samples was the United States, Italy and Spain. Sources were T cells, B-cell-depleted T cells, or PBMCs; the material itself was cDNA or gDNA.

In the original analysis: Estimation of nucleated cell counts relied on the amplification of reference gene primers. The method was immunoSEQ multiplex PCR; TCRdb's version includes in-frame clones alone and lacks a portion of them. The V and J calls and clone size were taken over from that table, and D and trimming were inferred from the DNA. Of about 160,000 clones listed, approximately 88% are singletons. The V gene end was trimmed by 3 bases and the J gene end by 10 bases; junction bases not matched to a gene: 8. CDR1 is LNHDA and CDR2 is SQIVND in the germline V gene (reference sequence). The CDR3 runs to 14 residues.

The chain combines TRBV19 with TRBJ1-4, with 7 bases matching TRBD1. The clonotype originates from a woman at least 80 years old with active or convalescent COVID-19. The sample comprised peripheral blood. The CDR3 DNA reads TGTGCCAGTAGTATGGCAGGGGGTCTGGTAAAACTGTTTTTT. Protein sequence: CASSMAGGLVKLFF.